The T cell receptor (beta chain) described here comes from a study of blood T cell repertoires in COVID-19. At the level of the study: Samples came from the United States, Italy and Spain, spanning acute and convalescent COVID-19.

Clones were sequenced by immunoSEQ multiplex PCR, and TCRdb holds only the in-frame ones, with some missing. Seen here are 90,000 to 110,000 clones, around 84% observed once, and the top ten hold approximately 15%. The TCR comes from a woman aged 80 or older with acute or convalescent COVID-19. The sequenced sample was peripheral blood.

The CDR3 loop reads CASSYSQGRYGYTF. In nucleotides, the CDR3 is TGTGCCAGCAGTTACTCCCAGGGGCGGTATGGCTACACCTTC. The rearrangement joins TRBV6-2 or TRBV6-3 to TRBJ1-2; tentative D call: TRBD1 (6 bases). The germline gives CDR1 MNHEY, CDR2 SVGEGT. The CDR3 totals 14 residues. Trimming took 0 bases from V and 5 from J, leaving 10 bases between them.